This T cell receptor beta chain was obtained from a study of PD-L1 blockade in urothelial cancer. Clones were sequenced by immunoSEQ multiplex PCR, and TCRdb holds only the in-frame ones, with some missing. The sample records 40,000 or so clones, roughly four fifths being singletons. From germline, CDR1 is SGHTA and CDR2 FQGNSA. This CDR3 is 12 amino acids long. Trimming pared 6 bases from V and 9 bases from J, leaving 12 bases between. Time point indicated: peripheral blood 6 weeks after treatment start. V gene TRBV7-2 combines with J gene TRBJ2-1; D gene unclear. This receptor was taken from a man aged 60 to 75 with urothelial cancer. Sequences were derived from PBMCs, sampled around atezolizumab (anti-PD-L1) treatment. This chain's CDR3 is CASRVDSREQFF. CDR3 coding DNA: TGTGCCAGCAGGGTAGATTCTCGTGAGCAGTTCTTC.